This T cell receptor (beta chain) appears in the sequencing data of a study of human T cells and chemical hapten exposure (dated by TCRdb to the early 2020s). Background for the entire study: For sensitization, 2% DPC in acetone was applied to an approximately 2 cm by approximately 2 cm area of upper inner arm skin. The study tracked peripheral blood TCR repertoire changes in vivo during primary and secondary sensitization to the hapten diphenylcyclopropenone (DPC) in alopecia patients. Patch testing on the upper back used Finn chambers containing 0.01% DPC, with scoring done after 6 days according to International Contact Dermatitis Research Group standards. Blood samples were taken from patients before sensitization (week 0) and at 2, 6 and about 24 weeks after DPC sensitization. Blood for TCR sequencing was provided by twenty-nine alopecia patients at one to four time points (pre-sensitization, 2, 6 and 24 weeks). Alopecia areata with under or over 50% scalp involvement, alopecia totalis and alopecia universalis were represented in the patient cohort, which was mostly female. Libraries were pooled for sequencing, and variation in per-sample TCR yields was attributed mainly to small differences in library volumes within the pool. Patients additionally received weekly therapeutic DPC doses to the scalp throughout the approximately 24-week study period. What the work shows at the level of the full study, not this receptor alone: Because every patient had alopecia, a presumed autoimmune disease, the patients' immune response might differ from that of healthy individuals. Compared with pre-sensitization or healthy control sets, expanded TCRs formed significantly more large CDR3 similarity clusters, which is consistent with antigen-driven responses. No change with DPC sensitization was found in the number of TCRs above 1 in 1000 frequency, and no evidence of global repertoire structure alterations was found. A positive correlation was found between the number of PT1 expanded TCRs and patch test score, with significance reached at thresholds 8, 16 and 32 but not 4. Repeated subsampling changed both the strength of the expansion versus patch-test correlation and the threshold at which that correlation became significant.

With respect to this clonotype: Its binding antigen is unknown. No per-base quality is available; no much larger clone lies one base away.

What the time point label conveys for this sample: pre-sensitization, week 0. The sample's treatment or condition label is to be understood as: therapeutic diphenylcyclopropenone sensitization with weekly scalp DPC. At each patch-test visit, blood was drawn before the patch test was applied. Patients were eligible if aged 18 to 70, diagnosed with alopecia and judged suitable for DPC therapy, and pregnant patients were excluded. Total RNA was extracted from unfractionated whole blood collected in Tempus Blood RNA tubes. V drops 3 bases and J drops 6 bases, leaving 11 bases in between. The germline V gene provides CDR1 SNHLY and CDR2 FYNNEI. Reading from cysteine to phenylalanine, the CDR3 counts 13 amino acids. CDR3 DNA is the only sequence kept; it has 39 bases, read in frame from the first base. The library was generated by RACE. Sequencing took place on a NextSeq 500. Library preparation attached unique molecular identifiers to individual cDNA molecules for quantitative, reproducible TCR counting. From each blood RNA sample, both TCR alpha and TCR beta chains were sequenced. As for the original processing: Samples had a median of 95,638 TCRs, with a range from 23,224 to 690,600. The Decombinator software suite was used to annotate V, J and CDR3 in the TCR reads. For PS versus PT1 abundance plots, all samples were subsampled to the same number of TCRs (28,000). Expanded TCRs were defined as absent before sensitization and observed at least eight times at the 2-week time point. TCRdb applied fastp at Q25 and MiXCR to the public reads, then kept only in-frame beta chains. CDR3 protein sequences are deduplicated, and each keeps its most common genes and DNA. Clone size and V and J calls follow TCRdb, not the original study. The sample includes some 360,000 distinct CDR3 sequences, with approximately 5% observed a single time. 2.5% to 3% of the sample comes from the top ten.

The chain is made from TRBV2 and TRBJ1-1, with a tentative D gene TRBD1 over 5 matching bases. The TCR originated in a woman between 50 and 59 years old with alopecia areata. Some clones in this sample may be carry-over from other donors' samples. Here the sequenced sample was whole blood, taken in connection with sensitization to the hapten diphenylcyclopropenone (DPC). The sequenced DNA is TGTGCCAGCAGTGACCAGGGTCGGGCTGAAGCTTTCTTT. Its protein is CASSDQGRAEAFF.